This T cell receptor beta chain derives from a study of PD-1 blockade in classical Hodgkin lymphoma. The study's findings and limits: Healthy donors reportedly exceeded newly diagnosed patients in baseline TCR diversity.

Method: immunoSEQ multiplex PCR; TCRdb's copy keeps in-frame clones and lacks some. This sample yields tens of thousands of clones, of which less than 90% are seen a single time; 2% to 2.5% belongs to the top ten. Regarding this clone: Antigen: not known.

Germline V gene sequence: CDR1 MGHDK, CDR2 SYGVNS. The length of the CDR3 is 17 residues. The V end lost 3 bases, the J end lost 3 bases, and 17 bases lay between the germline ends. The patients all showed relapse after autologous stem cell transplantation, while their brentuximab vedotin exposure varied. CD4+ T cells were purified from thawed PBMCs by magnetic negative selection. The sample here was CD4+ T cells from blood, taken at baseline. This TCR was recovered from a human donor with classical Hodgkin lymphoma. The rearrangement joins TRBV25-1 to TRBJ2-2; D may match TRBD1 or TRBD2 (6 bases each). The CDR3 protein is CASSEMAGGLYTGELFF. Written as DNA, the CDR3 is TGTGCCAGCAGTGAGATGGCTGGGGGGCTTTACACCGGGGAGCTGTTTTTT.